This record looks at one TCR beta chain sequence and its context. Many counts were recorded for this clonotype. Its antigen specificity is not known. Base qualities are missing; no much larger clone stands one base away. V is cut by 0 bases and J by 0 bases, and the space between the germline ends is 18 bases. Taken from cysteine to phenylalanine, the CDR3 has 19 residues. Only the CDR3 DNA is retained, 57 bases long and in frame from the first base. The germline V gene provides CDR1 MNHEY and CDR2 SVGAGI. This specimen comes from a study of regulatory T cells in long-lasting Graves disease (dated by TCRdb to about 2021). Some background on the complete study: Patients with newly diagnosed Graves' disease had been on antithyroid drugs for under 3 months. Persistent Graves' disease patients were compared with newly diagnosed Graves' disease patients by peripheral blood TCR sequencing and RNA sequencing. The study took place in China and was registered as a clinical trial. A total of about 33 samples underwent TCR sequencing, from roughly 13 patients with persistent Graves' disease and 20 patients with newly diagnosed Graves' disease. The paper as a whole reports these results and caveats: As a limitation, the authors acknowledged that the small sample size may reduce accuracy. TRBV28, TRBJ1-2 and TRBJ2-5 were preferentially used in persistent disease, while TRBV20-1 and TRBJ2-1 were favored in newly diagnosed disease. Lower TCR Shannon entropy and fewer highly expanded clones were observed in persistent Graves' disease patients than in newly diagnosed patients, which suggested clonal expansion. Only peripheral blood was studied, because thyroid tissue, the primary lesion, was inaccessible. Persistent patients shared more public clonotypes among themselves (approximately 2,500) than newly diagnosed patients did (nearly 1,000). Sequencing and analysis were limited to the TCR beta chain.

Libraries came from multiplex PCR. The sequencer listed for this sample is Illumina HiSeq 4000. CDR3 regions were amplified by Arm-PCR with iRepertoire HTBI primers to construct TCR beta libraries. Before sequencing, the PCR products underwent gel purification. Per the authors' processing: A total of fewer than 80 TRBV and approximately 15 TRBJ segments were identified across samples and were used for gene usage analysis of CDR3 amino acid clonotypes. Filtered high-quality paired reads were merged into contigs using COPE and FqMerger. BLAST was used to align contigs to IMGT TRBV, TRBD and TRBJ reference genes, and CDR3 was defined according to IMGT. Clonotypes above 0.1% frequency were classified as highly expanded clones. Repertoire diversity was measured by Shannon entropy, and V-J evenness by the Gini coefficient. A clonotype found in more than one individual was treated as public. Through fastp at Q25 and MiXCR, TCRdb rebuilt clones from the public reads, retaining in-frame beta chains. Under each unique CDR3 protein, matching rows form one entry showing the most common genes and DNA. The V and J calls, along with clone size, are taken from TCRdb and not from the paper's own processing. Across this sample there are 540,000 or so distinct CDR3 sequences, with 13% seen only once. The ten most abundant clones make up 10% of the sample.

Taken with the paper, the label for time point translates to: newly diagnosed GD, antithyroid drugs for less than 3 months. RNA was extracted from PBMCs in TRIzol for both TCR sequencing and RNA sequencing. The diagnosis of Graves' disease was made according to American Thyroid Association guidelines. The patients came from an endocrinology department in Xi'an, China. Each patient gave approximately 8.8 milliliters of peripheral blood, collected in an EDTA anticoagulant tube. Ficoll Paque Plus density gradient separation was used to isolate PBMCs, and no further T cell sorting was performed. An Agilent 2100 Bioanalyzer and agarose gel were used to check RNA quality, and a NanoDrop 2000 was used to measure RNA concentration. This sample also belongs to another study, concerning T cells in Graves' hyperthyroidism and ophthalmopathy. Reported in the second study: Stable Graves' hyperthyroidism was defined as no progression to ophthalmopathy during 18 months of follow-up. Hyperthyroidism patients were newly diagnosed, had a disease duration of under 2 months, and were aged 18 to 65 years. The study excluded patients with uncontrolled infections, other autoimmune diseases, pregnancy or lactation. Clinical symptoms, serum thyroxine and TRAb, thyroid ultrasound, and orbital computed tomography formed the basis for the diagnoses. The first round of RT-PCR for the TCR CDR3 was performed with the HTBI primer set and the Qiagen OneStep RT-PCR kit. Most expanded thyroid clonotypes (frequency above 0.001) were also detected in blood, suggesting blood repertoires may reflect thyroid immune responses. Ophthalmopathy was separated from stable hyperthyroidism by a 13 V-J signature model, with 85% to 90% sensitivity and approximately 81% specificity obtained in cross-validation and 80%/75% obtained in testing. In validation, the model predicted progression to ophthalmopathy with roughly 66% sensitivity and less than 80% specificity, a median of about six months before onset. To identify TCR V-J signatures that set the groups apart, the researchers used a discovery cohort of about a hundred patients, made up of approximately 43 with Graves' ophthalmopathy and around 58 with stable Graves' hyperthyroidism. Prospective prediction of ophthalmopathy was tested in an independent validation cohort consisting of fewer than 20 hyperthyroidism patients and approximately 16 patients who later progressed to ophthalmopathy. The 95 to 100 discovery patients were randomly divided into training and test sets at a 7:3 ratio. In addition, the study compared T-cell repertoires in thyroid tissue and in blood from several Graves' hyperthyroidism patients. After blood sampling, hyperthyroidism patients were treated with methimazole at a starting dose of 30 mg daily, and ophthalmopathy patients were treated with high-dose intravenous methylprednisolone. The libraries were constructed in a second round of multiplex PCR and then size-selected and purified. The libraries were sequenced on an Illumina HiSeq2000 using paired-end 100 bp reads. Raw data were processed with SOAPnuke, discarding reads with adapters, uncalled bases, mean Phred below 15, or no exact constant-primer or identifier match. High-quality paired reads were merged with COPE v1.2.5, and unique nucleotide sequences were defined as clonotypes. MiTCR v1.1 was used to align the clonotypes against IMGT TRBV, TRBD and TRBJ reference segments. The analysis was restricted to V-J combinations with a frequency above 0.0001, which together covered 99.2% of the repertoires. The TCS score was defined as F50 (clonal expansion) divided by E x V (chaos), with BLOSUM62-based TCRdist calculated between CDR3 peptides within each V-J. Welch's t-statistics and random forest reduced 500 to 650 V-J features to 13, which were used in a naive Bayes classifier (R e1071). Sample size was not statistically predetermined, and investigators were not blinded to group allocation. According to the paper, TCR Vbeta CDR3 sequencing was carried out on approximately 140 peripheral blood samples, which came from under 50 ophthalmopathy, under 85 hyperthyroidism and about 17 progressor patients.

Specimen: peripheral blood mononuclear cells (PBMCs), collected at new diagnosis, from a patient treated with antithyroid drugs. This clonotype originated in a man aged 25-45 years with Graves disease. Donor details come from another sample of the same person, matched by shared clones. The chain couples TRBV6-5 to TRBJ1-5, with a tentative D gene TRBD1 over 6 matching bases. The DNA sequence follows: TGTGCCAGCAGTTACTCCATCATGGCGGGACAACATAGCAATCAGCCCCAGCATTTT. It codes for CASSYSIMAGQHSNQPQHF.